This entry lists 8 T cell receptor beta chains sequenced from one sample in a study of spatial heterogeneity in lung cancer (dated by TCRdb to about 2019). The receptor library was made with 5' RACE. Sequencing was performed on a NextSeq 500. The public sequencing data were trimmed at Q25 with fastp and processed into clonotypes with MiXCR by TCRdb, which kept only in-frame beta chains. Rows are unified per CDR3 protein, each entry keeping the most common DNA and genes. The sample profile shows about 92,000 distinct CDR3 sequences; approximately 12% of them were found once. The ten largest clones take up over 40% of the sample. The sample's time point label, decoded: sample taken at primary tumor resection. Sequencing used PBMCs, obtained at surgery. The receptors here all came from a male donor with early-stage non-small cell lung cancer.

The rearrangement joins TRBV30 to TRBJ1-6; D call uncertain. CDR1 is GTSNPN and CDR2 is SVGIG in the germline V gene (reference sequence). V gave up 0 bases and J gave up 8 bases, with 14 bases separating them. The CDR3 totals 15 residues. DNA for the CDR3: TGTGCCTGGAGTGTACAAGTTTATCCAGATTCACCCCTCCACTTT. It yields the protein CAWSVQVYPDSPLHF.

This clonotype has more than one count but fewer than ten. The chain is built from TRBV14 and TRBJ2-5; TRBD2 matches at 14 bases. Germline CDR1 SGHDN, CDR2 FVKESK. The CDR3 consists of 16 residues. V dropped 3 bases and J dropped 5; count of bases not matched to a gene: 5. The CDR3 DNA reads as TGTGCCAGCAGCCAGGGACTAGCGGGAGCCTGGGAGACCCAGTACTTC. Protein sequence: CASSQGLAGAWETQYF.

This clonotype was seen ten or more times. The rearrangement uses TRBV9 and TRBJ2-3; D gene unclear. Germline V gene data show CDR1 as SGDLS and CDR2 as YYNGEE. V was cut by 0 bases and J by 0 bases, with 5 bases left in between. This CDR3 has 14 amino acids. The CDR3 region is CASSVDGSTDTQYF. The CDR3 nucleotides are TGTGCCAGCAGCGTAGACGGGAGCACAGATACGCAGTATTTT.

This clonotype was picked up a small number of times. The chain links TRBV6-2 or TRBV6-3 to TRBJ2-5; TRBD2 aligns across 8 bases. Germline V lookup: CDR1 MNHEY, CDR2 SVGEGT. Trimming removed 6 bases from V and 6 bases from J; junction bases left unmatched: 9. The CDR3 sequence is 14 residues long. The CDR3 nucleotides read TGTGCCAGCAGCCGGAACGGGGGGGCAAAGACCCAGTACTTC. Amino acids: CASSRNGGAKTQYF.

The gene calls are TRBV20-1 and TRBJ2-3, with unresolved D. Germline-derived CDR1 and CDR2 are DFQATT and SNEGSKA (reference sequence). V was clipped by 3 bases and J by 1 base, with 8 bases between them. The CDR3 has 13 residues. CDR3 bases: TGCAGTGCTAGCAAAACACGCACAGATACGCAGTATTTT. It yields the protein CSASKTRTDTQYF.

This clonotype was counted a few times. The chain recombines TRBV7-9 with TRBJ2-6; D gene unclear. Between the trimmed V and J ends, which lost 5 bases and 4 bases, there was a span of 12 bases. The CDR3 is 15 residues long. The germline gives CDR1 SEHNR, CDR2 FQNEAQ (reference sequence). CDR3 protein: CASSLQSLGANVLTF. DNA for the CDR3: TGTGCCAGCAGCCTACAATCGTTGGGGGCCAACGTCCTGACTTTC.

This clonotype has just a few counts. V is TRBV25-1 and J is TRBJ2-1; 11 nucleotides line up with TRBD1. Germline V gene lookup returns CDR1 MGHDK and CDR2 SYGVNS. The CDR3 totals 17 residues. J gave up 4 bases and V 4 bases, and 9 bases lay outside the gene matches. CDR3 protein: CASSAQAGTGGYNEQFF. The CDR3 bases are TGTGCCAGCAGTGCCCAGGCCGGGACAGGGGGGTACAATGAGCAGTTCTTC. Filled out from reference TRBV25-1 and TRBJ2-1, the complete variable domain reads EADIYQTPRYLVIGTGKKITLECSQTMGHDKMYWYQQDPGMELHLIHYSYGVNSTEKGDLSSESTVSRIRTEHFPLTLESARPSHTSQYLCASSAQAGTGGYNEQFFGPGTRLTVL.

This clonotype appeared many times. This rearrangement joins TRBV5-1 to TRBJ2-1; TRBD2 matches 14 bases. Germline trimming cut 4 bases from V and 5 bases from J; bases unmatched to any gene: 5. The germline V gene has CDR1 SGHRS and CDR2 YFSETQ. The CDR3 is 16 amino acids. In DNA, the CDR3 is TGCGCCAGCAGCACGGGACTAGCGGGGGCTAACAATGAGCAGTTCTTC. Its protein product is CASSTGLAGANNEQFF. Based on the CDR3 plus reference TRBV5-1 and TRBJ2-1, the full variable domain is KAGVTQTPRYLIKTRGQQVTLSCSPISGHRSVSWYQQTPGQGLQFLFEYFSETQRNKGNFPGRFSGRQFSNSRSEMNVSTLELGDSALYLCASSTGLAGANNEQFFGPGTRLTVL.